This is a list of T cell receptor beta chains from one sample in a study of response to subunit inactivated influenza vaccine. From the RT-PCR reads, TCRdb called clonotypes with MiXCR, one entry per CDR3 protein. The table includes about 520,000 distinct CDR3 sequences, around 25% detected once. This specimen consisted of CD4+ T cells sorted from PBMCs, obtained approximately 5 days after vaccination. The origin of the receptors is a man in his forties or fifties who received an inactivated influenza vaccine. CDR3s include the opening cysteine and the closing phenylalanine or tryptophan. A D gene is named only where the DNA matches it firmly. Clone size is not always given. Where it is, it says once, few, many or a class for expanded clones.

v_gene	d_gene	abundance	j_gene	CDR3aa	CDR3nt
TRBV11-1	-	few	TRBJ2-2	CASSLNPWVEQGSRRPGELFF	TGTGCCAGCAGCTTAAATCCATGGGTTGAACAGGGAAGCCGACGGCCCGGGGAGCTGTTTTTT
TRBV7-2	-	few	TRBJ2-5	CASSLLPRFGETQYF	TGTGCCAGCAGCTTATTGCCTCGGTTTGGGGAGACCCAGTACTTC
TRBV10-2	-	few	TRBJ2-3	CASSESLGAGPQYF	TGCGCCAGCAGTGAGTCGTTAGGAGCGGGCCCGCAGTATTTT
TRBV6-1	-	-	TRBJ2-7	CVSRRGRGSYEQYF	TGTGTCAGCAGGCGAGGGAGGGGGTCCTACGAGCAGTACTTC
TRBV5-1	-	few	TRBJ2-3	CASSSPGLQYF	TGCGCCAGCAGCTCCCCGGGACTTCAGTATTTT
TRBV20-1	TRBD2	few	TRBJ2-1	CSARDPSGAPYNEQFF	TGCAGTGCTAGAGACCCGAGCGGGGCCCCCTACAATGAGCAGTTCTTC
TRBV5-4	TRBD1	-	TRBJ2-7	CASSLSPGGYYEQYF	TGTGCCAGCAGCTTGAGCCCAGGGGGATACTACGAGCAGTACTTC
TRBV19	TRBD2	-	TRBJ2-1	CASTPLGLAGGSSYNEQFF	TGTGCCAGTACTCCCTTGGGACTAGCGGGAGGGAGCTCCTACAATGAGCAGTTCTTC
TRBV7-2	-	few	TRBJ2-3	CASSLSPSSTDTQYF	TGTGCCAGCAGCTTAAGCCCCAGTAGCACAGATACGCAGTATTTT
TRBV7-9	-	-	TRBJ1-4	CASSSTGGSTNEKLFF	TGTGCCAGCAGCTCCACCGGAGGTTCAACTAATGAAAAACTGTTTTTT
TRBV2	-	-	TRBJ1-1	CASSDLRGNTEAFF	TGTGCCAGCAGTGATCTACGGGGGAACACTGAAGCTTTCTTT
TRBV20-1	-	few	TRBJ2-2	CSARLAKNTGELFF	TGCAGTGCTAGACTAGCGAAAAACACCGGGGAGCTGTTTTTT
TRBV6-2/TRBV6-3	TRBD2	few	TRBJ2-7	CASSSRGLAGGYHYEQYF	TGTGCCAGCAGCAGCCGTGGACTAGCGGGAGGCTATCACTACGAGCAGTACTTC
TRBV29-1	-	-	TRBJ2-3	CSVVPTGRGDTQYF	TGCAGCGTAGTCCCTACCGGCAGGGGAGATACGCAGTATTTT
TRBV24-1	TRBD2	few	TRBJ2-1	CATSDGLAGHYNEQFF	TGTGCCACCAGTGATGGACTAGCGGGCCATTACAATGAGCAGTTCTTC
TRBV20-1	TRBD2	-	TRBJ2-2	CSAAGGPPGELFF	TGCAGCGCAGCGGGAGGGCCCCCCGGGGAGCTGTTTTTT